The 18 T cell receptor beta chains presented below share a single source sample, sequenced in a study of human T cells and chemical hapten exposure. TCRdb reprocessed the RACE reads with MiXCR, giving one entry per CDR3 protein. The table lists 300,000 to 400,000 distinct CDR3 sequences, around 7% of them singletons. Time point reported: patch test 1, 2 weeks after DPC sensitization. The treatment: therapeutic diphenylcyclopropenone sensitization with weekly scalp DPC. The material was whole blood, obtained in connection with sensitization to the hapten diphenylcyclopropenone (DPC). The receptors were gathered from a woman between 18 and 29 years old with alopecia areata. Some clones in this sample may be carry-over from other donors' samples.

This clonotype was recorded at least ten times. The chain couples TRBV12-3 or TRBV12-4 to TRBJ1-1, with D possibly TRBD1 on 5 matching bases. This CDR3 has 12 residues. The V gene lost 6 bases and the J gene lost 7 bases, with 12 bases spanning the gap. The CDR3 is CASRPDRDEAFF. The CDR3 DNA reads TGTGCCAGCAGGCCAGACAGAGATGAAGCTTTCTTT.

This clonotype was recorded a few times. V usage is TRBV9 and J usage is TRBJ2-3, with D possibly matching TRBD2 (6 bases). The CDR3 is 15 amino acids. Trimming pared 3 bases from V and 2 bases from J, leaving 13 bases between. The germline V gene has CDR1 SGDLS and CDR2 YYNGEE. This CDR3 reads CASSAVSGLTDTQYF. CDR3 DNA: TGTGCCAGCAGCGCCGTTAGCGGACTCACAGATACGCAGTATTTT.

The genes are TRBV3-1 and TRBJ2-5; 11 nucleotides match TRBD2. Germline V gene data show CDR1 as LGHDT and CDR2 as YNNKEL (reference sequence). CDR3 length: 18 residues. V lost 2 bases to trimming and J lost 2 bases; unmatched junction nucleotides: 10. The CDR3, as DNA: TGTGCCAGCAGCCAAAAAAGAATGACTAGCGGGGTGCAAGAGACCCAGTACTTC. Protein sequence: CASSQKRMTSGVQETQYF.

The rearrangement uses TRBV5-1 and TRBJ2-7, with D hard to call. Deletions cut 4 bases from V and 3 bases from J, with 11 bases between. This CDR3 contains 13 residues. Germline V gives CDR1 SGHRS, CDR2 YFSETQ. Written as DNA, the CDR3 is TGCGCCAGCAGCCCGGATCGGCACTACGAGCAGTACTTC. Protein product: CASSPDRHYEQYF.

This clonotype has only a few counts. This chain links TRBV7-2 with TRBJ2-1, with TRBD1 identical over 10 bases. V was clipped by 2 bases and J by 8 bases; unmatched bases: 6. CDR3 length: 15 amino acids. The germline V gene encodes CDR1 SGHTA and CDR2 FQGNSA. CDR3 sequence reads: CASSLRDRGWDEQFF. The CDR3 coding sequence is TGTGCCAGCAGCTTAAGGGACAGGGGCTGGGATGAGCAGTTCTTC.

The rearrangement links TRBV3-1 to TRBJ1-2; possibly TRBD1 for D (6 bases). Germline CDR1 reads LGHDT; CDR2 reads YNNKEL (reference sequence). Trimming stripped 2 bases from V and 2 bases from J, with 18 bases between. This CDR3 contains 17 residues. The CDR3 reads CASSQWGGPKENYGYTF. The CDR3 coding sequence is TGTGCCAGCAGCCAATGGGGGGGCCCCAAGGAAAACTATGGCTACACCTTC.

This clonotype was picked up a small number of times. This sequence joins TRBV7-9 and TRBJ1-1, with TRBD1 as a possible D gene (5 bases). Germline CDR1 and CDR2: SEHNR and FQNEAQ (reference sequence). The V end lost 4 bases, the J end lost 0 bases, and 9 bases lay between the germline ends. CDR3 length: 14 amino acids. The CDR3 loop reads CASSSGNLNTEAFF. For the CDR3, the DNA is TGTGCCAGCAGCTCAGGGAATTTGAACACTGAAGCTTTCTTT.

A few counts support this clonotype. J is TRBJ1-1 and V is TRBV11-3; D ambiguous. V was clipped by 4 bases and J by 2 bases, with 8 bases between them. Germline V gene sequence: CDR1 SGHNT, CDR2 YENEEA. The CDR3 loop spans 13 amino acids. The CDR3 DNA reads as TGTGCCAGCAGCTCTACGTCCAACACTGAAGCTTTCTTT. Its translation: CASSSTSNTEAFF.

This clonotype was seen repeatedly, ten times or more. V is TRBV10-3 and J is TRBJ1-1, with TRBD1 matching over 12 bases. Per the germline V gene, CDR1 is ENHRY and CDR2 is SYGVKD. V lost 1 base to trimming and J lost 6 bases; unmatched junction nucleotides: 9. CDR3 length equals 17 residues. The CDR3 DNA follows: TGTGCCATCAGTGAGTTTGACCCGGGACAGGGGGCGGCTGAAGCTTTCTTT. This encodes CAISEFDPGQGAAEAFF.

This clonotype was detected many times. This rearrangement joins TRBV12-3 or TRBV12-4 to TRBJ2-1; TRBD2 agrees at 12 bases. V was pared by 5 bases and J by 7 bases, with 3 bases of the junction left unmatched. The CDR3 is made up of 14 amino acids. In nucleotides, the CDR3 is TGTGCCAGCAGTACTAGCGGGGGGCTAAATGAGCAGTTCTTC. Encoded protein: CASSTSGGLNEQFF.

The V and J genes are TRBV6-2 or TRBV6-3 and TRBJ1-5; 9 bases line up with TRBD1. This CDR3 is 15 amino acids long. The germline V gene has CDR1 MNHEY and CDR2 SVGEGT. Unmatched junction bases numbered 7, after V lost 6 bases and J lost 4 bases. CDR3 loop: CASRRTGQGNQPQHF. DNA of the CDR3: TGTGCCAGCAGAAGGACGGGACAGGGTAATCAGCCCCAGCATTTT.

This clonotype turned up a few times. The chain has TRBV12-3 or TRBV12-4 and TRBJ1-5, with D unresolved. This CDR3 region has 13 residues. V was pared by 3 bases and J by 5 bases, with 8 bases between. The CDR3 spells CASSFDADQPQHF. CDR3 coding DNA: TGTGCCAGCAGTTTCGATGCGGATCAGCCCCAGCATTTT.

This clonotype appeared a few times. The CDR3 coding sequence is TGTGCCAGCAGCTATCTGGGGCAGTCCTACGAGCAGTACTTC. Its protein is CASSYLGQSYEQYF. The V and J genes are TRBV7-9 and TRBJ2-7; possible D gene TRBD1, 5 bases. Germline V gives CDR1 SEHNR, CDR2 FQNEAQ (reference sequence). CDR3 size: 14 residues. V lost 4 bases and J lost 1, with 11 bases in between.

This clonotype has a handful of counts. The chain has TRBV6-1 and TRBJ1-5; D is possibly TRBD1 (6 bases). The CDR3 consists of 17 residues. Trimming cost V 3 bases and J 4 bases, with 19 bases left between them. The germline V gene has CDR1 MNHNS and CDR2 SASEGT. The CDR3 loop is CASSESGTYRTNQPQHF. In nucleotides, the CDR3 is TGTGCCAGCAGTGAGAGCGGGACATATAGAACAAATCAGCCCCAGCATTTT.

This chain connects TRBV13 to TRBJ1-1; D remains unclear. Germline assignment: CDR1 PRHDT and CDR2 FYEKMQ (reference sequence). This CDR3 has 16 amino acids. Trimming stripped 4 bases from V and 3 bases from J, with 18 bases between. The CDR3 region is CASSSNVNLRDTEAFF. CDR3 in DNA: TGTGCCAGCAGCTCGAATGTTAACTTACGGGACACTGAAGCTTTCTTT.

This clonotype has only a few counts. The chain employs TRBV6-2 or TRBV6-3 and TRBJ1-2; 7 nucleotides align to TRBD1. Losses at the gene ends were 6 bases for V and 8 bases for J; bases not matched to a gene: 15. The CDR3 is 15 amino acids. Germline lookup yields CDR1 MNHEY and CDR2 SVGEGT. The chain's CDR3 is CASRPTDRTGGGYTF. The CDR3 DNA follows: TGTGCCAGCAGGCCGACGGACAGGACAGGCGGGGGCTACACCTTC.

This clonotype was seen a few times. This chain joins TRBV18 and TRBJ1-4, with 11 bases that match TRBD1. The length of the CDR3 is 19 residues. With 2 bases clipped from V and 3 bases from J, the junction kept 11 bases outside the gene matches. Germline values: CDR1 KGHSH, CDR2 LQKENI. CDR3 nucleotides: TGTGCCAGCTCACCAACGCCCGGACAGGGGGCGCGTGCTAATGAAAAACTGTTTTTT. Protein product: CASSPTPGQGARANEKLFF.

CDR3 loop: CASSYTRAGELFF. DNA of the CDR3: TGTGCCAGCAGTTATACTAGGGCCGGGGAGCTGTTTTTT. The V and J genes are TRBV7-2 and TRBJ2-2, with D perhaps matching TRBD2 (5 bases). The CDR3 has 13 residues. Per the germline V gene, CDR1 is SGHTA and CDR2 is FQGNSA. V shed 6 bases and J shed 6 bases, with 11 bases lying between them.